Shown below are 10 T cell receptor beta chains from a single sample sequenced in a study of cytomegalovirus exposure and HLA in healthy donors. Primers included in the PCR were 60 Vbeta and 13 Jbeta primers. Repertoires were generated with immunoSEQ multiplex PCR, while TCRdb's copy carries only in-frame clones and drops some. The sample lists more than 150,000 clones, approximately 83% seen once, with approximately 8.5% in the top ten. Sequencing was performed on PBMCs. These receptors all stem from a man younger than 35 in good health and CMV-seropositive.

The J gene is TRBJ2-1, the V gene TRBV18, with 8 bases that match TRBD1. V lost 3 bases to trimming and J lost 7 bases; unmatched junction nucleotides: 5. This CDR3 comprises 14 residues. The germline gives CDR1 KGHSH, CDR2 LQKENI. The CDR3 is CASSPGTGVNEQFF. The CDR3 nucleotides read TGTGCCAGCTCACCCGGGACAGGAGTTAATGAGCAGTTCTTC.

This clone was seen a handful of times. CDR3 in amino acids: CASKLRAGGSSYEQYF. The CDR3 region has the DNA TGTGCCAGCAAGTTGAGGGCGGGGGGAAGCTCCTACGAGCAGTACTTC. The V call is TRBV7-2, the J call TRBJ2-7; TRBD2 matches 8 bases. CDR1 is SGHTA, CDR2 FQGNSA, per germline. J was trimmed by 0 bases and V by 7 bases; bases with no gene match: 11. The length of the CDR3 is 16 residues.

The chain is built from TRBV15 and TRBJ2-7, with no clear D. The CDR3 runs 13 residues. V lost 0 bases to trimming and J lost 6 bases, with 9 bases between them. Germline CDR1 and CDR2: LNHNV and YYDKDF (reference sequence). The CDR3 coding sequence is TGTGCCACCAGCAGAGATGGGCTACGCGAGCAGTACTTC. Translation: CATSRDGLREQYF. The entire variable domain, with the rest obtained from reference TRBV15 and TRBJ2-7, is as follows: DAMVIQNPRYQVTQFGKPVTLSCSQTLNHNVMYWYQQKSSQAPKLLFHYYDKDFNNEADTPDNFQSRRPNTSFCFLDIRSPGLGDTAMYLCATSRDGLREQYFGPGTRLTVT.

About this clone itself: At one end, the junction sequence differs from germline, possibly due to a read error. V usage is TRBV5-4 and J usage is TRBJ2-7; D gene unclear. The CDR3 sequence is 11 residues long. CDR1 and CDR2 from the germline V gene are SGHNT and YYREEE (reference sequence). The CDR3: CASSLANEAVF. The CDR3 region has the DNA TGTGCCAGCAGCTTGGCCAATGAAGCCGTTTTC. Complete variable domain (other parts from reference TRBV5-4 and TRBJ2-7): ETGVTQSPTHLIKTRGQQVTLRCSSQSGHNTVSWYQQALGQGPQFIFQYYREEENGRGNFPPRFSGLQFPNYSSELNVNALELDDSALYLCASSLANEAVFGPGTRLTVT.

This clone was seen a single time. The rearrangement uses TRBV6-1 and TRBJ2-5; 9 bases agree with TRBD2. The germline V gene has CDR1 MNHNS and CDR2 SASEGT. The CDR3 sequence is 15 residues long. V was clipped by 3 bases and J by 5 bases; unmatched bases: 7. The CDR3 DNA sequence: TGTGCCAGCAGTGAGTCGCGGGGGGGATTGGAGACCCAGTACTTC. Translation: CASSESRGGLETQYF.

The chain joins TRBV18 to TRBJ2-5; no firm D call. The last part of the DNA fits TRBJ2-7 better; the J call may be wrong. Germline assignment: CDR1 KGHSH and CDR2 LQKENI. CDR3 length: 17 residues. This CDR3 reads CASSPIPPGLRSYEQYF. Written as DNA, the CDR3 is TGTGCCAGCTCACCAATTCCCCCCGGGTTGCGGTCCTACGAGCAGTACTTC.

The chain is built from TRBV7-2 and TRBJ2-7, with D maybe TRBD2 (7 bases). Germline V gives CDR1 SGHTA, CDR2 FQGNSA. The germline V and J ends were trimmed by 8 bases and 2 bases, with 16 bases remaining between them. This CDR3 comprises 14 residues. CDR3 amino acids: CASSSRGAAYEQYF. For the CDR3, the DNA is TGTGCCAGCTCCTCTCGGGGGGCCGCCTACGAGCAGTACTTC.

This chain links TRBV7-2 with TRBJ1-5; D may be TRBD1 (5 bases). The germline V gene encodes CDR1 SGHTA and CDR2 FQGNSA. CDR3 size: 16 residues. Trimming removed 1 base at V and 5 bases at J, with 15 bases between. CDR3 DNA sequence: TGTGCCAGCAGCTTAGGGTCGGGGGAGGTCCATCAGCCCCAGCATTTT. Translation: CASSLGSGEVHQPQHF.

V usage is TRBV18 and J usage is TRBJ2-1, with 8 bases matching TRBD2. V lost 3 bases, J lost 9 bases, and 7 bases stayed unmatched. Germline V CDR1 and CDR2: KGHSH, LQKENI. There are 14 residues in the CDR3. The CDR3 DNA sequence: TGTGCCAGCTCACCGGCAGCGGGGGCGAGTGAGCAGTTCTTC. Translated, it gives CASSPAAGASEQFF.

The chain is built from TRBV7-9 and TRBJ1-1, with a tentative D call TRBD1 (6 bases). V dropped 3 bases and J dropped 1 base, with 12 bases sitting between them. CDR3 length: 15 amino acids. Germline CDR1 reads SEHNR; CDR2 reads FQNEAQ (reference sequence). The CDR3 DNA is TGTGCCAGCAGCTTCCTGGGCAGGGGGAACACTGAAGCTTTCTTT. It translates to CASSFLGRGNTEAFF.